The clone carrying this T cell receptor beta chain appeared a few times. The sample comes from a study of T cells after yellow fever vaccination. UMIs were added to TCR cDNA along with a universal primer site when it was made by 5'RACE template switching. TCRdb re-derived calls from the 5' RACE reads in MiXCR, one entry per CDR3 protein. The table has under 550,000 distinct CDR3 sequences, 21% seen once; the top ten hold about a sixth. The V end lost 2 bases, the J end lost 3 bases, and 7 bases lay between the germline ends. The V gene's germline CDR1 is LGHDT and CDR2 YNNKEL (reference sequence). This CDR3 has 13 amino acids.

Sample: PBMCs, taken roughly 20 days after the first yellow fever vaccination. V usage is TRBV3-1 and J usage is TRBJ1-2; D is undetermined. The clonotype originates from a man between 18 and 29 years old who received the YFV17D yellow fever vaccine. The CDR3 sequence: CASSQLGDYGYTF. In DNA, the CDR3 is TGTGCCAGCAGCCAACTGGGAGACTATGGCTACACCTTC.